This is a list of T cell receptor beta chains from one sample in a study of blood T cell repertoires in COVID-19. Data came from immunoSEQ multiplex PCR; TCRdb stores just in-frame clones and leaves some out. The sample holds tens of thousands of clones, approximately 88% seen once. Sequencing was done on a sample of peripheral blood. These receptors were obtained from a young man with COVID-19, enrolled during active disease. CDR3s include the opening cysteine and the closing phenylalanine or tryptophan. The order of the fields is J gene, CDR3 length, D gene, V gene, clone size, CDR3 DNA, CDR3 protein. A D gene is named only where the DNA matches it firmly. The size entry is marked missing in some rows and otherwise reads once, few, many or a size class.

TRBJ2-7	14	.	TRBV18	.	TGTGCCAGCTCACCAAGGGAGTTCTCCTACGAGCAGTACTTC	CASSPREFSYEQYF
TRBJ2-7	17	TRBD2	TRBV3-1/TRBV3-2	.	TGTGCCAGCAGCCAGCCCTTACCGGGACTAGCTAGCTACGAGCAGTACTTC	CASSQPLPGLASYEQYF
TRBJ2-7	11	.	TRBV18	.	TGTGCCAGCTCACCACGCGAAGAGCAGTACTTC	CASSPREEQYF
TRBJ1-5	14	.	TRBV6-5	.	TGTGCCAGCAGGGACAGAAATAGCAATCAGCCCCAGCATTTT	CASRDRNSNQPQHF
TRBJ2-5	14	TRBD2	TRBV6-5	once	TGTGCCAGCAGTCGCCTGGCGGGAGGGGAGACCCAGTACTTC	CASSRLAGGETQYF
TRBJ2-1	14	.	TRBV11-2	.	TGTGCCAGCAGCTCCCTCCCAGGGATCGGTGAGCAGTTCTTC	CASSSLPGIGEQFF
TRBJ1-5	13	.	TRBV12-3/TRBV12-4	.	TGTGCCAGCAGTCCGAATCGAGTGGAGCCCCAGCATTTT	CASSPNRVEPQHF
TRBJ2-7	14	TRBD2	TRBV24-1	.	TGTGCCACCAGTGAACCTAGCGGGAGGGCCGAGCAGTACTTC	CATSEPSGRAEQYF
TRBJ1-1	15	TRBD1	TRBV19	.	TGTGCCAGTAGCCGACAGGGCGGCGTGAACACTGAAGCTTTCTTT	CASSRQGGVNTEAFF
TRBJ1-2	17	TRBD1	TRBV11-2	.	TGTGCCAGCAGCTCTGACAGGGGGCGTTCCTCTAACTATGGCTACACCTTC	CASSSDRGRSSNYGYTF
TRBJ2-1	17	TRBD2	TRBV11-2	.	TGTGCCAGCAGCCCTTCGCCGACTAGCGGGAGTCCGGATGAGCAGTTCTTC	CASSPSPTSGSPDEQFF
TRBJ2-3	17	.	TRBV28	once	TGTGCCAGCAGTTCCTGGACAGGCCCGGGGGACACAGATACGCAGTATTTT	CASSSWTGPGDTDTQYF
TRBJ2-1	16	.	TRBV15	once	TGTGCCACCAGCAGAGATAAGATCAGGGGTCGGGATGAGCAGTTCTTC	CATSRDKIRGRDEQFF
TRBJ2-5	15	TRBD1	TRBV9	once	TGTGCCAGCAGCGTAGAGGGGACAGGGACAGAGACCCAGTACTTC	CASSVEGTGTETQYF
TRBJ2-7	13	.	TRBV28	.	TGTGCCAGCAGTTTCGCTAACTCCTACGAGCAGTACTTC	CASSFANSYEQYF
TRBJ2-7	17	.	TRBV30	.	TGTGCCTGGAGTCACCGACGGGGGGCTCTAGCCGTATACGAGCAGTACTTC	CAWSHRRGALAVYEQYF
TRBJ2-3	16	.	TRBV25-1	.	TGTGCCAGCAGTGATCCCAGACTAGGAGGGGCAGATACGCAGTATTTT	CASSDPRLGGADTQYF
TRBJ2-7	11	.	TRBV11-1	.	TGTGCCAGCAGCTCCTTCTACGAGCAGTACTTC	CASSSFYEQYF
TRBJ2-1	14	.	TRBV7-2	.	TGTGCCAGCAGCTTCGGCCTAGCCAACAATGAGCAGTTCTTC	CASSFGLANNEQFF
TRBJ2-7	15	.	TRBV4-3	once	TGCGCCAGCAGCCAAGACAGGGCCCCTACCTACGAGCAGTACTTC	CASSQDRAPTYEQYF
TRBJ1-2	15	.	TRBV2	.	TGTGCCAGCAGCGGACTTTCTACGGGAAACTATGGCTACACCTTC	CASSGLSTGNYGYTF
TRBJ2-7	13	.	TRBV5-1	.	TGCGCCAGCAGCGTAGGACAGAACCTCGAGCAGTACTTC	CASSVGQNLEQYF
TRBJ2-7	15	.	TRBV30	.	TGTGCCTGGAGTCACCCCGGCGGACTTTCTTACGAGCAGTACTTC	CAWSHPGGLSYEQYF
TRBJ2-3	16	TRBD2	TRBV18	.	TGTGCCAGCTCACCACGGGATAGCGGGAGAACAGATACGCAGTATTTT	CASSPRDSGRTDTQYF